These T cell receptor beta chains were read from a single sample in a study of blood T cell repertoires in COVID-19. Clones were read by immunoSEQ multiplex PCR, and TCRdb kept only the in-frame ones, dropping some. The repertoire holds approximately 240,000 clones, with under 85% as singletons. Sequencing used peripheral blood. The receptor source for this set is a woman younger than 45 with COVID-19, enrolled during active disease. Both conserved end residues are part of each CDR3. D genes are given only for firm matches. Clone size appears in some rows only: once, few, many, or a class for an expanded clone.

d_gene: -; v_gene: TRBV28; j_gene: TRBJ1-1; abundance: -; len: 11; CDR3nt: TGTGCCGCGGGGGGGGTCACTGAAGCTTTCTTT; CDR3aa: CAAGGVTEAFF
d_gene: -; v_gene: TRBV20-1; j_gene: TRBJ1-5; abundance: -; len: 13; CDR3nt: TGCAGTGCTAGTACGGGAGGCAATCAGCCCCAGCATTTT; CDR3aa: CSASTGGNQPQHF
d_gene: -; v_gene: TRBV5-1; j_gene: TRBJ2-2; abundance: -; len: 15; CDR3nt: TGCGCCAGCAGGGGGCTAGGTCCTGGAACCGGGGAGCTGTTTTTT; CDR3aa: CASRGLGPGTGELFF
d_gene: TRBD1; v_gene: TRBV30; j_gene: TRBJ2-2; abundance: -; len: 11; CDR3nt: TGTGCCAGTACAGGGGCGGGGGAGCTGTTTTTT; CDR3aa: CASTGAGELFF
d_gene: TRBD1; v_gene: TRBV5-4; j_gene: TRBJ1-2; abundance: few; len: 14; CDR3nt: TGTGCCAGCAGCTTGTCTCGGGACAGGGAAGGCTACACCTTC; CDR3aa: CASSLSRDREGYTF
d_gene: TRBD2; v_gene: TRBV11-2; j_gene: TRBJ2-1; abundance: once; len: 16; CDR3nt: TGTGCCAGCAGCCCCAGGACTAGCGGGGGGGTGGATGAGCAGTTCTTC; CDR3aa: CASSPRTSGGVDEQFF
d_gene: TRBD1; v_gene: TRBV18; j_gene: TRBJ2-7; abundance: -; len: 14; CDR3nt: TGTGCCAGCTCACCGGACAGGGTCAACAACGAGCAGTACTTC; CDR3aa: CASSPDRVNNEQYF
d_gene: -; v_gene: TRBV7-7; j_gene: TRBJ2-1; abundance: -; len: 14; CDR3nt: TGTGCCAGCAGCTTATCCCCCCAGTCCAATGAGCAGTTCTTC; CDR3aa: CASSLSPQSNEQFF
d_gene: -; v_gene: TRBV28; j_gene: TRBJ1-2; abundance: -; len: 12; CDR3nt: TGTGCCAGCAGTTTCAGGGACTATGGCTACACCTTC; CDR3aa: CASSFRDYGYTF
d_gene: -; v_gene: TRBV18; j_gene: TRBJ2-5; abundance: -; len: 13; CDR3nt: TGTGCCAGCTCACCAAGCGGGCGGGAGACCCAGTACTTC; CDR3aa: CASSPSGRETQYF
d_gene: -; v_gene: TRBV6-4; j_gene: TRBJ1-1; abundance: few; len: 16; CDR3nt: TGTGCCAGCAGTGGGATCGCTCTAGAGAGGTCCAATCAAGCTTTCTTT; CDR3aa: CASSGIALERSNQAFF
d_gene: TRBD2; v_gene: TRBV28; j_gene: TRBJ2-1; abundance: -; len: 14; CDR3nt: TGTGCCAGCACTTCCCAGGGAGGGGTCAATGAGCAGTTCTTC; CDR3aa: CASTSQGGVNEQFF
d_gene: -; v_gene: TRBV9; j_gene: TRBJ1-5; abundance: -; len: 15; CDR3nt: TGTGCCAGCAGCGTAGCGGGGTTAAGCAATCAGCCCCAGCATTTT; CDR3aa: CASSVAGLSNQPQHF
d_gene: -; v_gene: TRBV21-1; j_gene: TRBJ1-1; abundance: -; len: 13; CDR3nt: TGTGCCAGCAGCAAAGAGGGGCCAGCTGAAGCTTTCTTT; CDR3aa: CASSKEGPAEAFF
d_gene: -; v_gene: TRBV30; j_gene: TRBJ1-6; abundance: -; len: 14; CDR3nt: TGTGCCTGGAGGGGCGTCCTCTATAATTCACCCCTCCACTTT; CDR3aa: CAWRGVLYNSPLHF
d_gene: -; v_gene: TRBV6-5; j_gene: TRBJ1-1; abundance: -; len: 16; CDR3nt: TGTGCCAGCAGTTACTCGATGGGGGCCCTGAACACTGAAGCTTTCTTT; CDR3aa: CASSYSMGALNTEAFF
d_gene: TRBD1; v_gene: TRBV2; j_gene: TRBJ1-6; abundance: -; len: 18; CDR3nt: TGTGCCAGCAGTGTACAGACCTCCGGGACAGGGGTTAATTCACCCCTCCACTTT; CDR3aa: CASSVQTSGTGVNSPLHF
d_gene: TRBD2; v_gene: TRBV19; j_gene: TRBJ2-3; abundance: -; len: 17; CDR3nt: TGTGCCAGTAGAACCGGGACTAGCGGGCTAGCCACAGATACGCAGTATTTT; CDR3aa: CASRTGTSGLATDTQYF
d_gene: TRBD1; v_gene: TRBV4-1; j_gene: TRBJ1-1; abundance: -; len: 16; CDR3nt: TGCGCCAGCAGCCTCCGGGACAGAGGGACGAACACTGAAGCTTTCTTT; CDR3aa: CASSLRDRGTNTEAFF
d_gene: -; v_gene: TRBV28; j_gene: TRBJ1-1; abundance: -; len: 12; CDR3nt: TGTGCCAGCAGTTCGTGGGGGGAAGAAGCTTTCTTT; CDR3aa: CASSSWGEEAFF
d_gene: -; v_gene: TRBV7-2; j_gene: TRBJ2-2; abundance: once; len: 15; CDR3nt: TGTGCCAGCAGCTTAGGAAATCCCCGGACCGGGGAGCTGTTTTTT; CDR3aa: CASSLGNPRTGELFF
d_gene: -; v_gene: TRBV28; j_gene: TRBJ2-7; abundance: -; len: 11; CDR3nt: TGTGCCAGCAGCCAGGGCTACGAGCAGTACTTC; CDR3aa: CASSQGYEQYF
d_gene: TRBD1; v_gene: TRBV6-2/TRBV6-3; j_gene: TRBJ1-2; abundance: once; len: 16; CDR3nt: TGTGCCAGCAGTTACCGTGGGACAGGGGGCGACTATGGCTACACCTTC; CDR3aa: CASSYRGTGGDYGYTF
d_gene: TRBD1; v_gene: TRBV6-2/TRBV6-3; j_gene: TRBJ2-5; abundance: -; len: 17; CDR3nt: TGTGCCAGCAGTTACGGGGGGACAGGGAGCCTACAAGAGACCCAGTACTTC; CDR3aa: CASSYGGTGSLQETQYF
d_gene: -; v_gene: TRBV19; j_gene: TRBJ2-7; abundance: -; len: 13; CDR3nt: TGTGCCAGTAGTATCCAACAGGGCTACGAGCAGTACTTC; CDR3aa: CASSIQQGYEQYF
d_gene: -; v_gene: TRBV7-9; j_gene: TRBJ2-5; abundance: -; len: 13; CDR3nt: TGTGCCAGCAGCCCTACTCGGGAAGAGACCCAGTACTTC; CDR3aa: CASSPTREETQYF
d_gene: TRBD1; v_gene: TRBV4-1; j_gene: TRBJ1-2; abundance: few; len: 15; CDR3nt: TGCGCCAGCAGCCAAAGGACAGGGGGCGGCTATGGCTACACCTTC; CDR3aa: CASSQRTGGGYGYTF
d_gene: TRBD1; v_gene: TRBV28; j_gene: TRBJ2-1; abundance: -; len: 15; CDR3nt: TGTGCCAGCAGTGGGGACAGGAGATACATTAATGAGCAGTTCTTC; CDR3aa: CASSGDRRYINEQFF
d_gene: TRBD2; v_gene: TRBV29-1; j_gene: TRBJ2-2; abundance: -; len: 14; CDR3nt: TGCAGCGTTGGGGAGGGCTCGAACACCGGGGAGCTGTTTTTT; CDR3aa: CSVGEGSNTGELFF
d_gene: TRBD1; v_gene: TRBV19; j_gene: TRBJ1-1; abundance: -; len: 16; CDR3nt: TGTGCCAGTAGTATCGGGACAGGGGGCGGAGGCACTGAAGCTTTCTTT; CDR3aa: CASSIGTGGGGTEAFF
d_gene: TRBD2; v_gene: TRBV6-4; j_gene: TRBJ2-1; abundance: -; len: 14; CDR3nt: TGTGCCAGCAGTGTAGCGGGAGGCCGGAATGAGCAGTTCTTC; CDR3aa: CASSVAGGRNEQFF
d_gene: -; v_gene: TRBV30; j_gene: TRBJ1-3; abundance: -; len: 14; CDR3nt: TGTGCCTGGGCCTTCGGAGGTACTGGAAACACCATATATTTT; CDR3aa: CAWAFGGTGNTIYF
d_gene: TRBD2; v_gene: TRBV4-3; j_gene: TRBJ2-5; abundance: -; len: 15; CDR3nt: TGCGCCAGCAGCCAAGAGCTAGCGGGAGGAGAGACCCAGTACTTC; CDR3aa: CASSQELAGGETQYF
d_gene: TRBD2; v_gene: TRBV4-2; j_gene: TRBJ2-7; abundance: once; len: 18; CDR3nt: TGTGCCAGCAGCCAATACAGGGAACTAGCGGAGCACTCCTACGAGCAGTACTTC; CDR3aa: CASSQYRELAEHSYEQYF
d_gene: TRBD2; v_gene: TRBV5-4; j_gene: TRBJ2-3; abundance: -; len: 16; CDR3nt: TGTGCCAGCAGCCTCAAAACTAGCGGGAGTACAGATACGCAGTATTTT; CDR3aa: CASSLKTSGSTDTQYF
d_gene: TRBD2; v_gene: TRBV28; j_gene: TRBJ2-7; abundance: -; len: 13; CDR3nt: TGTGCCAGCAGTCCGTGGGGGGGTAGCGAGCAGTACTTC; CDR3aa: CASSPWGGSEQYF
d_gene: -; v_gene: TRBV6-5; j_gene: TRBJ1-1; abundance: -; len: 15; CDR3nt: TGTGCCAGCAGTTACCAGGGTTCCTCGAACACTGAAGCTTTCTTT; CDR3aa: CASSYQGSSNTEAFF
d_gene: -; v_gene: TRBV14; j_gene: TRBJ2-7; abundance: -; len: 16; CDR3nt: TGTGCCAGCAGCCAAGGACCTTCTAGCGATTCATACGAGCAGTACTTC; CDR3aa: CASSQGPSSDSYEQYF
d_gene: TRBD2; v_gene: TRBV7-9; j_gene: TRBJ2-1; abundance: -; len: 16; CDR3nt: TGTGCCAGCACCCCTCGGCTAGCGGAGTTCTACAATGAGCAGTTCTTC; CDR3aa: CASTPRLAEFYNEQFF
d_gene: TRBD2; v_gene: TRBV5-1; j_gene: TRBJ2-1; abundance: -; len: 16; CDR3nt: TGCGCCAGCAGCTTGGAGGGGAGGGGAACCTACAATGAGCAGTTCTTC; CDR3aa: CASSLEGRGTYNEQFF
d_gene: TRBD2; v_gene: TRBV3-1/TRBV3-2; j_gene: TRBJ2-3; abundance: once; len: 15; CDR3nt: TGTGCCAGCAGCCAAGCCGGGACTAGGACAGATACGCAGTATTTT; CDR3aa: CASSQAGTRTDTQYF
d_gene: -; v_gene: TRBV29-1; j_gene: TRBJ2-3; abundance: -; len: 11; CDR3nt: TGCAGCGTTGGGGCTGTAGATACGCAGTATTTT; CDR3aa: CSVGAVDTQYF
d_gene: -; v_gene: TRBV24-1; j_gene: TRBJ2-1; abundance: -; len: 12; CDR3nt: TGTGCCATCCTGACGGAGTACAATGAGCAGTTCTTC; CDR3aa: CAILTEYNEQFF
d_gene: TRBD2; v_gene: TRBV2; j_gene: TRBJ2-7; abundance: -; len: 15; CDR3nt: TGTGCCAGCAGACCCCTAGCGGGGGGGCCCTACGAGCAGTACTTC; CDR3aa: CASRPLAGGPYEQYF
d_gene: TRBD1; v_gene: TRBV28; j_gene: TRBJ1-2; abundance: -; len: 14; CDR3nt: TGTGCCAGCAGTCCGGACAGGGCGGGGCAGGGCTACACCTTC; CDR3aa: CASSPDRAGQGYTF
d_gene: -; v_gene: TRBV13; j_gene: TRBJ1-4; abundance: -; len: 17; CDR3nt: TGTGCCAGCAGCTTAATGGCCTTGACTAAAGGGAATGAAAAACTGTTTTTT; CDR3aa: CASSLMALTKGNEKLFF
d_gene: TRBD1; v_gene: TRBV2; j_gene: TRBJ1-4; abundance: many; len: 15; CDR3nt: TGTGCCAGCACACGACAGGGGGGTGTGGATGAAAAACTGTTTTTT; CDR3aa: CASTRQGGVDEKLFF
d_gene: TRBD1; v_gene: TRBV7-9; j_gene: TRBJ1-2; abundance: -; len: 14; CDR3nt: TGTGCCAGCAGCCCTCGGGACAGGGGTTGGGGCTACACCTTC; CDR3aa: CASSPRDRGWGYTF
d_gene: -; v_gene: TRBV15; j_gene: TRBJ2-7; abundance: -; len: 13; CDR3nt: TGTGCCACCAGCAGAGGCATACCGGACGAGCAGTACTTC; CDR3aa: CATSRGIPDEQYF